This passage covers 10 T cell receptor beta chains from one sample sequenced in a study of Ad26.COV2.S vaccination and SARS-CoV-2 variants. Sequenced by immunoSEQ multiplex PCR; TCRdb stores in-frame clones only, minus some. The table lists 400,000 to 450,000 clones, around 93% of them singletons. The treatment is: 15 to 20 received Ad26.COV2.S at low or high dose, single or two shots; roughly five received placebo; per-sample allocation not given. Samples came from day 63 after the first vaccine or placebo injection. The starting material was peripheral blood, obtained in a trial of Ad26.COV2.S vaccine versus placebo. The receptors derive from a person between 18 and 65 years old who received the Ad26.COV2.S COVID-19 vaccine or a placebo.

CDR3 coding DNA: TGTGCCAGCAGTCGTCGCACAGGGGGCAGGCGGATCACCGGGGAGCTGTTTTTT. It is translated as CASSRRTGGRRITGELFF. The chain employs TRBV6-2 or TRBV6-3 and TRBJ2-2; 9 positions match TRBD1. The CDR3 is 18 residues long. V shed 5 bases, J shed 4 bases, and the junction held 14 bases outside the gene matches. Germline CDR1 reads MNHEY; CDR2 reads SVGEGT.

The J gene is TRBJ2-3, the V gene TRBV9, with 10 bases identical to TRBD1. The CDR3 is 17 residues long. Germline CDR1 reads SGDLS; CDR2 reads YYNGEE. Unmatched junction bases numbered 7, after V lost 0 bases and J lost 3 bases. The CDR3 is CASSVDRDRGVTDTQYF. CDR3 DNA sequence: TGTGCCAGCAGCGTAGACCGGGACAGGGGCGTAACAGATACGCAGTATTTT.

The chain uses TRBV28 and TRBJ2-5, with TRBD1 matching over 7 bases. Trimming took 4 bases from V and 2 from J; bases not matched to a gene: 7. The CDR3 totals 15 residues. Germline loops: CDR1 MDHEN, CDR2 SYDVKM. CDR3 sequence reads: CASSSDRADQETQYF. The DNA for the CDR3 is TGTGCCAGCAGTTCTGACAGGGCAGATCAAGAGACCCAGTACTTC.

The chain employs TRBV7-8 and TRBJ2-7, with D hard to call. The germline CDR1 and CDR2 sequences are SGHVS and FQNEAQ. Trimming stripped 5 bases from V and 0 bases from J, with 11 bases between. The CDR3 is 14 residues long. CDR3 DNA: TGTGCCAGCAGCGCGACGGCCAGCTCCTACGAGCAGTACTTC. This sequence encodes CASSATASSYEQYF.

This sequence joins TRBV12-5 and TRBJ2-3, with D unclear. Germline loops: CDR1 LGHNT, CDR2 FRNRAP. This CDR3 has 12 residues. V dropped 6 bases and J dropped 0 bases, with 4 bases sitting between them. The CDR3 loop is CASGGSTDTQYF. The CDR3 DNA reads TGTGCTAGTGGGGGAAGCACAGATACGCAGTATTTT.

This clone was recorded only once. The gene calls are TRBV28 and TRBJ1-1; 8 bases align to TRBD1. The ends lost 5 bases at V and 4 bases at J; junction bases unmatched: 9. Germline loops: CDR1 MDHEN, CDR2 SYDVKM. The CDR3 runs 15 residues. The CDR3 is CASSPRGHGGTEAFF. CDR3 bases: TGTGCCAGCAGTCCCAGGGGGCACGGAGGCACTGAAGCTTTCTTT. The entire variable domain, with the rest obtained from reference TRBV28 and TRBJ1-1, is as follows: DVKVTQSSRYLVKRTGEKVFLECVQDMDHENMFWYRQDPGLGLRLIYFSYDVKMKEKGDIPEGYSVSREKKERFSLILESASTNQTSMYLCASSPRGHGGTEAFFGQGTRLTVV.

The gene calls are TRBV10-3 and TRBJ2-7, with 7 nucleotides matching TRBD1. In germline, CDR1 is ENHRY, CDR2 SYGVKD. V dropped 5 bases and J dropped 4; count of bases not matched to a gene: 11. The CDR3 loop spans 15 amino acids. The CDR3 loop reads CAISKGGAQIYEQYF. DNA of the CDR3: TGTGCCATCAGTAAAGGGGGCGCCCAGATATACGAGCAGTACTTC.

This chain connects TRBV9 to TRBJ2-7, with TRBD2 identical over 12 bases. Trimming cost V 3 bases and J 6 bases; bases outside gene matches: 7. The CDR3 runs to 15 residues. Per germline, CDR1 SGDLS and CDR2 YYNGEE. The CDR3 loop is CASSALAGGGAEQYF. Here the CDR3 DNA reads TGTGCCAGCAGCGCACTAGCGGGGGGCGGTGCCGAGCAGTACTTC.

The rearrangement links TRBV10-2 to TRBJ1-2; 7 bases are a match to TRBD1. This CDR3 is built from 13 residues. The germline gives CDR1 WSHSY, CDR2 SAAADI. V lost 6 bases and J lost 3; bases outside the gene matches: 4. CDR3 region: CASSGTGDYGYTF. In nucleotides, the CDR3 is TGCGCCAGCAGCGGCACAGGGGACTATGGCTACACCTTC.

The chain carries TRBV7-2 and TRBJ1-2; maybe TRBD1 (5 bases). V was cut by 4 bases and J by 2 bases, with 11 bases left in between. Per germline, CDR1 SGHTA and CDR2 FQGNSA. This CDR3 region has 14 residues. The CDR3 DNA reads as TGTGCCAGCAGCTACATGGGGGGGAACTATGGCTACACCTTC. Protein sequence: CASSYMGGNYGYTF.